The clone carrying this TCR beta chain was detected only a few times. CDR1 and CDR2 (germline): SGHRS, YFSETQ. V shed 0 bases and J 0 bases; nucleotides not matched to a gene: 6. The CDR3 is 16 amino acids. The sample is drawn from a study of T-cell memory formation after mild COVID-19. 5'RACE with constant-segment primers yielded barcoded, UMI-tagged TCR alpha and TCR beta cDNA libraries. In TCRdb, the 5' RACE reads were re-called with MiXCR into one record per CDR3 protein. Among approximately 500,000 distinct CDR3 sequences, around 25% were seen once, and the ten largest hold around 13%. The clonotype was recovered from an adult woman who had mild COVID-19 (a few samples of this study predate the infection). Cell type and time point are not known. Specimen: PBMCs or a T cell subset sorted from them (not recorded which). V gene TRBV5-1 combines with J gene TRBJ2-7; 7 bases fit TRBD1. Written as DNA, the CDR3 is TGCGCCAGCAGCTTGGGTCTCCGGGACAGCTCCTACGAGCAGTACTTC. Protein: CASSLGLRDSSYEQYF.